The 4 T cell receptor beta chains reported below all come from one sample, sequenced in a study of blood T cell repertoires in COVID-19. Profiling relied on immunoSEQ multiplex PCR, and the TCRdb table lists in-frame clones only, not all of them. The data contain approximately 70,000 clones, approximately 89% of them singletons. The specimen was peripheral blood. The receptors shown here come from a woman in her sixties or seventies with acute or convalescent COVID-19.

The V call is TRBV28, the J call TRBJ2-7, with 9 bases fitting TRBD1. Germline V CDR1 and CDR2: MDHEN, SYDVKM. CDR3 length equals 16 residues. The trim removed 3 bases at V and 4 bases at J, leaving 10 bases unmatched. This CDR3 reads CASSFETGGTFYEQYF. The CDR3 nucleotides are TGTGCCAGCAGTTTCGAGACAGGGGGTACCTTTTACGAGCAGTACTTC.

The V gene is TRBV14, the J gene TRBJ1-5; 10 bases are a match to TRBD1. This CDR3 is built from 15 residues. Germline lookup yields CDR1 SGHDN and CDR2 FVKESK. With V trimmed by 4 bases and J by 3 bases, 3 bases remained unmatched. CDR3 in DNA: TGTGCCAGCAGCCCGGGACAGGGGTTCAATCAGCCCCAGCATTTT. Translating gives CASSPGQGFNQPQHF. The full variable domain, its missing parts supplied by reference TRBV14 and TRBJ1-5, is EAGVTQFPSHSVIEKGQTVTLRCDPISGHDNLYWYRRVMGKEIKFLLHFVKESKQDESGMPNNRFLAERTGGTYSTLKVQPAELEDSGVYFCASSPGQGFNQPQHFGDGTRLSIL.

The J gene is TRBJ1-6, the V gene TRBV30; no clear D. The length of the CDR3 is 16 residues. In germline, CDR1 is GTSNPN, CDR2 SVGIG (reference sequence). V lost 2 bases and J 5 bases, leaving 16 bases between the germline ends. The CDR3 region has the DNA TGTGCCTGGAGTTCCATCTTCCGGGGAGATAATTCACCCCTCCACTTT. Its translation is CAWSSIFRGDNSPLHF.

The chain carries TRBV28 and TRBJ2-7; 7 bases map to TRBD1. The germline gives CDR1 MDHEN, CDR2 SYDVKM. The CDR3 covers 14 residues. V lost 8 bases and J lost 2; bases outside the gene matches: 9. The CDR3 here is CASRRAGTAYEQYF. The CDR3 region has the DNA TGTGCCAGCCGACGCGCCGGGACAGCCTACGAGCAGTACTTC. Full variable domain (missing parts from reference TRBV28 and TRBJ2-7): DVKVTQSSRYLVKRTGEKVFLECVQDMDHENMFWYRQDPGLGLRLIYFSYDVKMKEKGDIPEGYSVSREKKERFSLILESASTNQTSMYLCASRRAGTAYEQYFGPGTRLTVT.